Shown below are 4 T cell receptor beta chains from a single sample sequenced in a study of response to subunit inactivated influenza vaccine. TCRdb analysed the RT-PCR reads with MiXCR anew, one entry per CDR3 protein. Seen here are around 470,000 distinct CDR3 sequences, under 8.5% observed once, and the top ten hold roughly 13%. The sequences come from PBMCs from blood, collected less than 30 months after vaccination. The receptors derive from a man aged 45 to 70 who received an inactivated influenza vaccine.

This clonotype was detected many times. J is TRBJ2-7 and V is TRBV6-2 or TRBV6-3; 7 bases fit TRBD2. The junction had 14 bases not matched to a gene; V was cut back by 8 bases and J by 7 bases. The CDR3 spans 14 residues. The germline CDR1 and CDR2 sequences are MNHEY and SVGEGT. The CDR3 reads CASGTQRGRWEQYF. Written as DNA, the CDR3 is TGTGCCAGCGGAACACAGCGGGGTCGGTGGGAGCAGTACTTC.

This clonotype was seen more than once but under ten times. The chain employs TRBV3-1 and TRBJ1-1; D is undetermined. The ends were cut back, 2 bases at V and 1 base at J, with 17 bases in the middle. CDR1 is LGHDT and CDR2 is YNNKEL in the germline V gene (reference sequence). The CDR3 sequence is 17 residues long. The CDR3 sequence: CASSQIWLEKGNTEAFF. CDR3 coding DNA: TGTGCCAGCAGCCAAATTTGGTTAGAAAAGGGGAACACTGAAGCTTTCTTT.

This clonotype was seen a few times. This sequence joins TRBV3-1 and TRBJ1-1; D gene unclear. The V gene lost 3 bases and the J gene lost 8 bases, with 13 bases spanning the gap. The CDR3 is 13 residues long. Germline lookup yields CDR1 LGHDT and CDR2 YNNKEL (reference sequence). The CDR3 loop reads CASSHATYQEAFF. CDR3 bases: TGTGCCAGCAGCCATGCCACGTATCAAGAAGCTTTCTTT.

This clonotype came up many times. The chain employs TRBV20-1 and TRBJ2-5, with D possibly being TRBD2 (6 bases). The CDR3 spans 17 residues. Germline V gives CDR1 DFQATT, CDR2 SNEGSKA (reference sequence). Trimming left V 0 bases short and J 2 bases short, with 19 bases between. This CDR3 reads CSAREGGVAETQETQYF. The CDR3 DNA reads as TGCAGTGCTAGAGAGGGCGGGGTAGCGGAAACACAAGAGACCCAGTACTTC.